These 8 T cell receptor beta chains originate from one sample sequenced in a study of breast tumors, draining lymph nodes, adjacent tissues. TCRdb reprocessed the multiplex PCR reads via MiXCR and lists one record per CDR3 protein. Among about 200,000 distinct CDR3 sequences, around a third were seen once, and the ten largest hold 4% to 4.5%. The lymph nodes were axillary draining lymph nodes from breast cancer patients. Sequencing was done on a sample of axillary lymph node tissue. These receptors came from a female donor with breast cancer. Some clones in this sample may be carry-over from other donors' samples.

This clonotype was counted at least ten times. The chain is built from TRBV6-2 or TRBV6-3 and TRBJ2-5; 9 nucleotides align to TRBD2. With 2 bases clipped from V and 2 bases from J, the junction kept 0 bases outside the gene matches. This CDR3 is 14 amino acids long. Germline loops: CDR1 MNHEY, CDR2 SVGEGT. As DNA, the CDR3 is TGTGCCAGCAGTTACCTAGCGGGGCAAGAGACCCAGTACTTC. It yields the protein CASSYLAGQETQYF.

This clonotype was seen a few times. This may be a read error: a much more frequent sequence differs by one nucleotide. This likely comes from a read error, as the CDR3 has no conserved phenylalanine or tryptophan at its end. This chain uses TRBV10-2 with TRBJ2-1, with TRBD2 matching 11 bases. CDR1 and CDR2 (germline): WSHSY, SAAADI. V shed 8 bases and J 0 bases; nucleotides not matched to a gene: 12. CDR3 length: 18 residues. The CDR3 DNA is TGCGCCAGCCGGAGGGGGACTAGCGGACCCCCCTCCTACAATGAGCAGTTCCTC. Protein product: CASRRGTSGPPSYNEQFL.

In its sample, this clonotype was seen many times. The chain combines TRBV20-1 with TRBJ1-5, with D possibly being TRBD1 (5 bases). The CDR3 spans 14 residues. Germline lookup yields CDR1 DFQATT and CDR2 SNEGSKA (reference sequence). The V gene lost 1 base and the J gene lost 5 bases, with 12 bases spanning the gap. CDR3 protein: CSARGRGLDQPQHF. DNA of the CDR3: TGCAGTGCTAGAGGTCGGGGACTCGATCAGCCCCAGCATTTT.

In this sample, this clonotype turned up many times. A much larger clone differs by one base, so this may be a read error. The chain couples TRBV9 to TRBJ1-6, with D hard to call. Germline loops: CDR1 SGDLS, CDR2 YYNGEE. This CDR3 region has 15 residues. The CDR3 loop is CASSVAGSRNSPPHF. For the CDR3, the DNA is TGTGCCAGCAGCGTAGCAGGATCTCGGAATTCACCCCCCCACTTT.

In its sample, this clonotype was seen once. A much larger clone lies a single base off, so this may be a read error. This sequence joins TRBV6-1 and TRBJ1-2, with 8 nucleotides matching TRBD1. Germline CDR1 MNHNS, CDR2 SASEGT. The CDR3 contains 15 residues. The CDR3 sequence is CASSRGGQGDYGHTF. The CDR3 DNA sequence: TGTGCCAGCAGCCGGGGCGGACAGGGAGACTATGGCCACACCTTC.

With regard to this clonotype: This may stem from a read error, because a much larger clone lies one nucleotide away. Written as DNA, the CDR3 is TGTGCCAGCGGCCCTCAGGGACTAGCGGGGCTCACAGATACGCAGTATTTT. Amino acids: CASGPQGLAGLTDTQYF. J is TRBJ2-3 and V is TRBV16; 13 nucleotides match TRBD2. Germline CDR1 and CDR2: KGHSY and FQNENV. Unmatched junction bases numbered 10, after V lost 8 bases and J lost 2 bases. There are 17 residues in the CDR3.

For this clonotype: This may arise from a read error, as a much more abundant clone is one base away. V usage is TRBV20-1 and J usage is TRBJ1-5, with a tentative D call TRBD1 (6 bases). Germline CDR1 and CDR2: DFQATT and SNEGSKA (reference sequence). The CDR3 has 14 amino acids. Here the CDR3 DNA reads TGCAGTGCTAGAGAACAGGGTTCCAATCCGCCCCAGCATTTT. Protein sequence: CSAREQGSNPPQHF.

Many counts were recorded for this clonotype. The V and J genes are TRBV19 and TRBJ1-2; TRBD1 matches at 7 bases. The CDR3 totals 14 residues. Germline CDR1 LNHDA, CDR2 SQIVND (reference sequence). Germline trimming cut 1 base from V and 3 bases from J; bases unmatched to any gene: 2. The CDR3 protein is CASSIGQGYYGYTF. CDR3 bases: TGTGCCAGTAGTATAGGACAGGGATACTATGGCTACACCTTC.